A single sample gave rise to the 7 T cell receptor beta chains below, sequenced in a study of blood T cells in healthy people across ages. The authors ran a second PCR of about 6 to 12 cycles using a sample-barcoded 5' primer and a J-beta primer mix. TCRdb fed the 5' RACE reads into MiXCR, producing one record per CDR3 protein. The table lists some 1.6 million distinct CDR3 sequences, around 35% of them singletons. The sequenced sample consisted of blood. The receptors come from a woman in her 30s in good health.

The V call is TRBV27, the J call TRBJ2-1; 8 bases line up with TRBD2. The CDR3 has 14 amino acids. Per germline, CDR1 MNHEY and CDR2 SMNVEV (reference sequence). J was trimmed by 5 bases and V by 6 bases; bases with no gene match: 6. This chain's CDR3 is CASSGLALNNEQFF. The CDR3, as DNA: TGTGCCAGCAGCGGACTAGCCCTGAACAATGAGCAGTTCTTC.

This clonotype has ten or more counts. The chain joins TRBV4-2 to TRBJ2-7; perhaps TRBD2 as D (7 bases). Germline assignment: CDR1 LGHNA and CDR2 YNFKEQ. The CDR3 is made up of 14 amino acids. With 1 base removed from V and 4 bases from J, the gap between germline ends came to 11 bases. The CDR3 sequence: CASSQGGGRYEQYF. Written as DNA, the CDR3 is TGTGCCAGCAGCCAAGGGGGGGGCCGGTACGAGCAGTACTTC.

The sample holds many counts of this clonotype. The J gene is TRBJ2-5, the V gene TRBV29-1, with a tentative D call TRBD2 (6 bases). The germline V gene has CDR1 SQVTM and CDR2 ANQGSEA. Trimming removed 1 base at V and 4 bases at J, with 16 bases between. The CDR3 is 15 amino acids. CDR3 amino acids: CSVEGILGGSETQYF. The CDR3 nucleotides read TGCAGCGTTGAAGGGATTCTTGGGGGGTCAGAGACCCAGTACTTC.

This clonotype was found a few times. This chain links TRBV5-6 with TRBJ1-2; a weak D match, TRBD1 (5 bases). Germline V gene lookup returns CDR1 SGHDT and CDR2 YYEEEE. This CDR3 region has 17 residues. Trimming shortened V by 0 bases and J by 5 bases, and 20 bases separated the two germline ends. CDR3 nucleotide sequence: TGTGCCAGCAGCTTGGATGTCGGGACCCAAGTCTGGTATGGCTACACCTTC. This encodes CASSLDVGTQVWYGYTF.

This clonotype appeared a few times. The rearrangement joins TRBV5-5 to TRBJ1-1; no reliable D call. CDR3 size: 16 residues. V lost 0 bases and J lost 0, with 12 bases in between. Germline values: CDR1 SGHKS, CDR2 YYEKEE (reference sequence). The CDR3 protein is CASSLATAGMNTEAFF. CDR3 bases: TGTGCCAGCAGCTTGGCCACGGCAGGCATGAACACTGAAGCTTTCTTT.

This rearrangement joins TRBV30 to TRBJ1-2; no reliable D call. CDR1 GTSNPN and CDR2 SVGIG come from the germline V gene (reference sequence). Trimming cost V 3 bases and J 3 bases, with 11 bases left between them. The CDR3 covers 13 residues. The CDR3 is CAWRGIEDYGYTF. In nucleotides, the CDR3 is TGTGCCTGGAGAGGGATCGAAGACTATGGCTACACCTTC.

This clonotype was picked up a small number of times. The V call is TRBV4-1, the J call TRBJ2-1; 14 bases are a match to TRBD2. The CDR3 runs to 18 residues. The germline V gene encodes CDR1 MGHRA and CDR2 YSYEKL. Germline trimming cut 1 base from V and 2 bases from J; bases unmatched to any gene: 4. CDR3 nucleotide sequence: TGCGCCAGCAGCCAAGGACTAGCGGGAGGGCTCCCCTACAATGAGCAGTTCTTC. This translates into CASSQGLAGGLPYNEQFF.